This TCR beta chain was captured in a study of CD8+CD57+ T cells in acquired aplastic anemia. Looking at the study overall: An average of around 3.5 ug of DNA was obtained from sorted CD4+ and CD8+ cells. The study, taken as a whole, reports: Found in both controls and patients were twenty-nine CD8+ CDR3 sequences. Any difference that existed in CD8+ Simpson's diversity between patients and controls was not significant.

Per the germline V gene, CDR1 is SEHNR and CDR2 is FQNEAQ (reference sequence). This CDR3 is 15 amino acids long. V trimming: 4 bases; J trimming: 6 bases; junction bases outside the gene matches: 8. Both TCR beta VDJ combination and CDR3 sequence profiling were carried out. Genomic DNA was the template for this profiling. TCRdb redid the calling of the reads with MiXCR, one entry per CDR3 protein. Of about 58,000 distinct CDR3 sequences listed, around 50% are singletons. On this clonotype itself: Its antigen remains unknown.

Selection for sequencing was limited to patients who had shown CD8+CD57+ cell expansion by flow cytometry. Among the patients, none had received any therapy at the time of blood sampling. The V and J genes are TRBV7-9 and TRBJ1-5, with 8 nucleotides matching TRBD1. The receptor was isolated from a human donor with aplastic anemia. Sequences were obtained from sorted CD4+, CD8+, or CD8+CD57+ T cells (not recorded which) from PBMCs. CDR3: CASSSTDRAGQPQHF. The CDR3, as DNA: TGTGCCAGCAGCTCCACGGACAGGGCGGGTCAGCCCCAGCATTTT. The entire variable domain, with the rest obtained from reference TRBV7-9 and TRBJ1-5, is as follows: DTGVSQNPRHKITKRGQNVTFRCDPISEHNRLYWYRQTLGQGPEFLTYFQNEAQLEKSRLLSDRFSAERPKGSFSTLEIQRTEQGDSAMYLCASSSTDRAGQPQHFGDGTRLSIL.